This TCR beta chain was found in a study of T cell responses to AZD1222 COVID-19 vaccine. Study outcomes and limitations: With dominance at 160-218 and 743-854, vaccine-associated CD4 TCRs spanned spike. Only five to seven AZD1222 recipients were seropositive at baseline. The reported proportion of spike-specific TCRs targeting unmutated variant regions was nearly half. It was only after the peak T cell response that any repertoires were sampled.

CDR3 size: 13 residues. From germline, CDR1 is LNHDA and CDR2 SQIVND (reference sequence). Trimming shortened V by 5 bases and J by 6 bases, and 13 bases separated the two germline ends. Assay: immunoSEQ multiplex PCR; the TCRdb copy retains only in-frame clones and omits some. Of around 140,000 clones listed, 93% are singletons. With regard to this clone: Its target is unknown.

The sequence was collected from an adult in good health. This specimen consisted of peripheral blood, obtained on day 0 of AZD1222 vaccination. This rearrangement joins TRBV19 to TRBJ1-2; tentatively, D is TRBD1 (6 bases). CDR3 residues: CASSDNPGDGYTF. For the CDR3, the DNA is TGTGCCAGTAGTGACAACCCAGGGGATGGCTACACCTTC.